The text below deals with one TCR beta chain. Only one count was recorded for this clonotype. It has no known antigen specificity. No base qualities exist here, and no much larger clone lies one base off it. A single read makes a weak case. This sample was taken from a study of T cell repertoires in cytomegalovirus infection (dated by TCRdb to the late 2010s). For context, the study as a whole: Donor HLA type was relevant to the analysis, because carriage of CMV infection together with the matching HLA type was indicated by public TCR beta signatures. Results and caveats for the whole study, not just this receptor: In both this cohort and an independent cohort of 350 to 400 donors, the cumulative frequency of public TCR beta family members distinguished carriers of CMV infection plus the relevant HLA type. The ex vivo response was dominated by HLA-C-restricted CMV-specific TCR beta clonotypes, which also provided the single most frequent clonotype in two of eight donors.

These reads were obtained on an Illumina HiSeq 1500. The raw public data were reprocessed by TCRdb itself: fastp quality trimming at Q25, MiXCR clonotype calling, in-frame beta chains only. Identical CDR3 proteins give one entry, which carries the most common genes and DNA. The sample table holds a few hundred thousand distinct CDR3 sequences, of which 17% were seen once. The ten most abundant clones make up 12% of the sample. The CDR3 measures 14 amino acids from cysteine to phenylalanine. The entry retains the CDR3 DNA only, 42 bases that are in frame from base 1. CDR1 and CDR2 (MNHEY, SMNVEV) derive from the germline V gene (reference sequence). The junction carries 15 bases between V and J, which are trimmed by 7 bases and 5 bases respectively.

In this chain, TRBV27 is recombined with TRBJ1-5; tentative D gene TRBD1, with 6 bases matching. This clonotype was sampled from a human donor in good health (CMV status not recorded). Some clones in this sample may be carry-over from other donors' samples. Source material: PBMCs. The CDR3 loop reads CASTPQGPHQPQHF. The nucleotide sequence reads TGTGCCAGCACGCCCCAGGGGCCGCATCAGCCCCAGCATTTT.